Listed here are 17 T cell receptor beta chains from one sample, sequenced in a study of regulatory T cells in long-lasting Graves disease (dated by TCRdb to about 2021). The library relied on multiplex PCR. The reads were generated on an Illumina HiSeq 4000. CDR3 regions were amplified by Arm-PCR with iRepertoire HTBI primers to construct TCR beta libraries. The raw public data were reprocessed by TCRdb itself: fastp quality trimming at Q25, MiXCR clonotype calling, in-frame beta chains only. Under each unique CDR3 protein, matching rows form one entry showing the most common genes and DNA. The sample data list about 560,000 distinct CDR3 sequences, and 15% to 20% of these were observed just once. The leading ten clones occupy around 12% of the sample. In the paper's terms, the time point label means: newly diagnosed GD, antithyroid drugs for less than 3 months. For both TCR sequencing and RNA sequencing, RNA was extracted from PBMCs in TRIzol.

These data were likewise used in another study, on T cells in Graves' hyperthyroidism and ophthalmopathy.

Sequenced material: peripheral blood mononuclear cells (PBMCs), taken at new diagnosis, from a patient treated with antithyroid drugs. The receptors come from a man aged 18 to 30 with Graves disease. Donor details come from another sample of the same person, matched by shared clones.

This chain links TRBV20-1 with TRBJ1-2; D unclear. V shed 6 bases and J shed 5 bases, with 13 bases lying between them. CDR1 is DFQATT, CDR2 SNEGSKA, per germline (reference sequence). This CDR3 has 12 residues. Here the CDR3 reads CSAAAPVYGYTF. As DNA, the CDR3 is TGCAGTGCGGCAGCCCCCGTTTATGGCTACACCTTC.

This clonotype was observed many times. The rearrangement links TRBV20-1 to TRBJ2-2; D possibly corresponds to TRBD1 (5 bases). Per germline, CDR1 DFQATT and CDR2 SNEGSKA (reference sequence). Trimming cost V 6 bases and J 4 bases, with 18 bases left between them. The CDR3 contains 15 residues. In nucleotides, the CDR3 is TGCAGTGCCCCTCAACGTGGCAGGGCCACCGGGGAGCTGTTTTTT. This codes for CSAPQRGRATGELFF.

This clonotype was counted between two and nine times. This CDR3 reads CASSSGTGDEKLFF. For the CDR3, the DNA is TGCGCCAGCAGTTCCGGGACAGGAGATGAAAAACTGTTTTTT. The V call is TRBV5-1, the J call TRBJ1-4; 8 bases map to TRBD1. After removal of 5 bases from V and 6 bases from J, the junction contained 6 bases not matched to a gene. The CDR3 consists of 14 residues. CDR1 is SGHRS and CDR2 is YFSETQ in the germline V gene.

This clonotype has a handful of counts. V is TRBV4-1 and J is TRBJ2-7, with a tentative D call TRBD1 (5 bases). Germline V gives CDR1 MGHRA, CDR2 YSYEKL. V was trimmed by 2 bases and J by 4 bases, leaving 15 bases between them. The CDR3 consists of 15 residues. The CDR3 region is CASSQLVGDGYEQYF. In DNA form, the CDR3 reads TGCGCCAGCAGCCAACTCGTAGGGGATGGGTACGAGCAGTACTTC.

A few counts support this clonotype. The J gene is TRBJ2-7, the V gene TRBV27, with D possibly matching TRBD1 (5 bases). V was clipped by 8 bases and J by 3 bases, with 20 bases between them. The CDR3 is 15 residues long. Per germline, CDR1 MNHEY and CDR2 SMNVEV (reference sequence). DNA of the CDR3: TGTGCCAGCCGGGTGGGGCAGGGCCGAAACTACGAGCAGTACTTC. This codes for CASRVGQGRNYEQYF.

This clonotype has a handful of counts. The V and J genes are TRBV5-1 and TRBJ1-3; no firm D call. Between the trimmed V and J ends, which lost 5 bases and 4 bases, there was a span of 10 bases. This CDR3 comprises 13 residues. Per germline, CDR1 SGHRS and CDR2 YFSETQ. CDR3 residues: CASRAQEGNTIYF. The CDR3 nucleotides read TGCGCCAGCAGGGCCCAAGAGGGAAACACCATATATTTT.

The V call is TRBV6-5, the J call TRBJ2-7; D might be TRBD1 or TRBD2, each matching 7 bases. CDR3 size: 15 residues. Germline assignment: CDR1 MNHEY and CDR2 SVGAGI. The V and J ends lost 0 bases and 6 bases respectively, with 15 bases between them. In DNA form, the CDR3 reads TGTGCCAGCAGTTACTCGGGGAGGGGGCTCCTCGAGCAGTACTTC. Protein: CASSYSGRGLLEQYF.

This clonotype was observed many times. The rearrangement links TRBV12-5 to TRBJ2-1; TRBD2 matches 11 bases. This CDR3 is built from 15 residues. CDR1 is LGHNT, CDR2 FRNRAP, per germline. J lost 7 bases, V lost 3 bases, and 5 bases had no gene match. The DNA for the CDR3 is TGTGCTAGTGGTTTATCTAGCGGGAGGATGAATGAGCAGTTCTTC. Translation: CASGLSSGRMNEQFF.

This clonotype was counted many times. The chain carries TRBV7-3 and TRBJ2-1; weak D call: TRBD2 (6 bases). The V and J ends lost 1 base and 8 bases respectively, with 15 bases between them. The CDR3 is 15 residues long. Germline assignment: CDR1 SGHTA and CDR2 FQGTGA. CDR3 protein: CASSLSGGISDEQFF. CDR3 nucleotides: TGTGCCAGCAGCTTAAGTGGCGGGATAAGCGATGAGCAGTTCTTC. Based on the CDR3 plus reference TRBV7-3 and TRBJ2-1, the full variable domain is GAGVSQTPSNKVTEKGKYVELRCDPISGHTALYWYRQSLGQGPEFLIYFQGTGAADDSGLPNDRFFAVRPEGSVSTLKIQRTERGDSAVYLCASSLSGGISDEQFFGPGTRLTVL.

This clonotype was seen many times. V gene TRBV12-3 or TRBV12-4 combines with J gene TRBJ2-1; D gene uncertain. This CDR3 has 11 amino acids. V lost 6 bases and J 6 bases, leaving 6 bases between the germline ends. The CDR3 nucleotides are TGTGCCAGCAGCAGATCCAATGAGCAGTTCTTC. Residues: CASSRSNEQFF.

This clonotype was found many times. The chain links TRBV12-3 or TRBV12-4 to TRBJ2-3, with D perhaps TRBD1 (5 bases). Trimming took off 3 bases at V and 2 bases at J, with 12 bases between the two ends. This CDR3 comprises 15 residues. The CDR3 sequence is CASSLGRGFTDTQYF. CDR3 coding DNA: TGTGCCAGCAGTTTGGGTAGGGGATTCACAGATACGCAGTATTTT.

This clonotype was picked up many times. This chain links TRBV2 with TRBJ2-7, with D possibly matching TRBD1 (5 bases). The CDR3 is 15 residues long. Germline CDR1 and CDR2: SNHLY and FYNNEI. Trimming left V 3 bases short and J 3 bases short, with 15 bases between. CDR3 bases: TGTGCCAGCAGTGACGTGGACATAACCGACTACGAGCAGTACTTC. It is translated as CASSDVDITDYEQYF.

This clonotype appeared many times. The rearrangement uses TRBV12-3 or TRBV12-4 and TRBJ2-1; a weak D match, TRBD1 (5 bases). Trimming pared 3 bases from V and 9 bases from J, leaving 12 bases between. The CDR3 extends over 13 amino acids. The CDR3 reads CASSFTAQGEQFF. The DNA of the CDR3 is TGTGCCAGCAGTTTTACCGCGCAGGGTGAGCAGTTCTTC.

This clonotype was found many times. This chain links TRBV20-1 with TRBJ2-1; 9 bases agree with TRBD2. The V segment lost 6 bases and the J segment 8 bases; nucleotides outside the gene matches: 8. From germline, CDR1 is DFQATT and CDR2 SNEGSKA (reference sequence). The CDR3 totals 13 residues. The CDR3, as DNA: TGCAGTGCCAGGGCTAGCGGGATGTATGAGCAGTTCTTC. Protein sequence: CSARASGMYEQFF.

Regarding this clonotype: This may arise from a read error, as a much more abundant clone is one base away. This chain uses TRBV6-1 with TRBJ2-2, with 7 bases fitting TRBD2. This CDR3 is built from 15 residues. CDR1 is MNHNS and CDR2 is SASEGT in the germline V gene. The CDR3 DNA reads TGTGTCAGCAGGCTAGCGGAAACGAACACCGGGGAGCTGTTTTTT. As protein: CVSRLAETNTGELFF.

This clonotype was detected ten times or more. V usage is TRBV7-9 and J usage is TRBJ2-1; weak D call: TRBD2 (6 bases). This CDR3 is built from 15 residues. V lost 5 bases to trimming and J lost 4 bases, with 15 bases between them. Germline CDR1 SEHNR, CDR2 FQNEAQ (reference sequence). The CDR3 is CASSSPSDPYNEQFF. The DNA for the CDR3 is TGTGCCAGCAGCAGCCCTAGCGACCCATACAATGAGCAGTTCTTC. Looking up the rest from reference TRBV7-9 and TRBJ2-1 gives the full variable domain: DTGVSQNPRHKITKRGQNVTFRCDPISEHNRLYWYRQTLGQGPEFLTYFQNEAQLEKSRLLSDRFSAERPKGSFSTLEIQRTEQGDSAMYLCASSSPSDPYNEQFFGPGTRLTVL.

V and J are TRBV29-1 and TRBJ2-5; D might be TRBD1 (6 bases). The CDR3 contains 11 residues. Trimming cost V 6 bases and J 6 bases, with 11 bases left between them. Per the germline V gene, CDR1 is SQVTM and CDR2 is ANQGSEA. CDR3 DNA sequence: TGCAGCGTAGCTCAGGGGCAGACCCAGTACTTC. Translated, it gives CSVAQGQTQYF. Combining the CDR3 with reference TRBV29-1 and TRBJ2-5 gives the whole variable domain SAVISQKPSRDICQRGTSLTIQCQVDSQVTMMFWYRQQPGQSLTLIATANQGSEATYESGFVIDKFPISRPNLTFSTLTVSNMSPEDSSIYLCSVAQGQTQYFGPGTRLLVL.